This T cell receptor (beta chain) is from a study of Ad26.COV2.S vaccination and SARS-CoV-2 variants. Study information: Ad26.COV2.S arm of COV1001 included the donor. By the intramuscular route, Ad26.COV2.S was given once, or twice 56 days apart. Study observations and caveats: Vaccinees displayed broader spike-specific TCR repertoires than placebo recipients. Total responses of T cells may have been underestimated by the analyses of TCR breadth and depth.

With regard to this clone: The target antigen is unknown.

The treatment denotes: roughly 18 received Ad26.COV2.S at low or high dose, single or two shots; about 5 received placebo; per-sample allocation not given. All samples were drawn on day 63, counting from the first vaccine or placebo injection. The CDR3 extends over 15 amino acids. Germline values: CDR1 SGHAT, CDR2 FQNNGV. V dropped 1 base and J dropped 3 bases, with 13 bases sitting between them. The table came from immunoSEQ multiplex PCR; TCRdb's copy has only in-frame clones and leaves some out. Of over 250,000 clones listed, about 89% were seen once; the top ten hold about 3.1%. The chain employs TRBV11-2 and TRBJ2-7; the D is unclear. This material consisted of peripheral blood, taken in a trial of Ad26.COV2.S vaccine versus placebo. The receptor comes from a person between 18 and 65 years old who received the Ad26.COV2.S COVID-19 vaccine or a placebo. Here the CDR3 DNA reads TGTGCCAGCAGCTTAGGACCCACAGTCCGCTACGAGCAGTACTTC. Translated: CASSLGPTVRYEQYF.